A single sample gave rise to the 25 T cell receptor beta chains below, sequenced in a study of CD8+ T cells in alopecia areata. Sequencing relied on a cDNA template that was reverse transcribed from extracted RNA. The protocol was immunoSEQ multiplex PCR, while the TCRdb copy is restricted to in-frame clones and leaves out a portion. The top ten clones hold approximately 22% of a sample with about 110,000 clones, almost 60% of them seen once. The specimen sequenced was CD8+ T cells sorted from blood. The source of these receptors is a human donor in good health.

V usage is TRBV5-6 and J usage is TRBJ2-5, with a weak D call TRBD2 (6 bases). V gave up 2 bases and J gave up 2 bases, with 13 bases separating them. This CDR3 region has 15 residues. Germline values: CDR1 SGHDT, CDR2 YYEEEE. The CDR3 bases are TGTGCCAGCAGCTTCGGCCAGGGAGGACAAGAGACCCAGTACTTC. Amino acids: CASSFGQGGQETQYF.

V and J are TRBV2 and TRBJ2-2; 10 bases are a match to TRBD1. The CDR3 extends over 15 amino acids. Germline V gene sequence: CDR1 SNHLY, CDR2 FYNNEI. V dropped 10 bases and J dropped 2; count of bases not matched to a gene: 7. The CDR3 loop is CATRTGGRNTGELFF. CDR3 sequence (DNA): TGTGCCACCCGGACAGGGGGGCGCAACACCGGGGAGCTGTTTTTT.

The V and J genes are TRBV4-1 and TRBJ1-2; the match to TRBD1 covers 8 bases. The V and J ends lost 1 base and 1 base, in that order; junction bases with no gene match: 2. The CDR3 length is 15 residues. Per germline, CDR1 MGHRA and CDR2 YSYEKL. The CDR3 spells CASSQVDRGNYGYTF. The DNA for the CDR3 is TGCGCCAGCAGCCAAGTTGACAGGGGTAACTATGGCTACACCTTC.

Only a few counts were recorded for this clone. Here the CDR3 DNA reads TGTGCCAGCAGCCCCCAGACAGGGGGAAGATTCAATGAGCAGTTCTTC. Amino acid sequence: CASSPQTGGRFNEQFF. The chain has TRBV7-3 and TRBJ2-1; TRBD1 matches at 9 bases. Germline V gene lookup returns CDR1 SGHTA and CDR2 FQGTGA. The J segment lost 6 bases and the V segment lost 5 bases, leaving 11 bases of the junction unmatched. The CDR3 totals 16 residues.

The chain combines TRBV15 with TRBJ2-1; TRBD2 aligns across 11 bases. The CDR3 is 13 residues long. The V gene end was trimmed by 2 bases and the J gene end by 15 bases; junction bases not matched to a gene: 6. The V gene's germline CDR1 is LNHNV and CDR2 YYDKDF (reference sequence). The DNA for the CDR3 is TGTGCCACCAGCAGATCCCTAGCGGGGGGTGGGTTCTTC. Protein: CATSRSLAGGGFF.

Comment on this clone: The junction departs from germline at one end; a sequencing error may be responsible. The rearrangement uses TRBV2 and TRBJ2-7, with 7 bases fitting TRBD2. This CDR3 comprises 15 residues. Germline V gene data show CDR1 as SNHLY and CDR2 as FYNNEI. The CDR3 spells CASSEASGVSHEQYF. The CDR3, as DNA: TGTGCCAGCAGTGAAGCGAGCGGGGTCTCCCACGAGCAGTACTTC. Full variable domain (missing parts from reference TRBV2 and TRBJ2-7): EPEVTQTPSHQVTQMGQEVILRCVPISNHLYFYWYRQILGQKVEFLVSFYNNEISEKSEIFDDQFSVERPDGSNFTLKIRSTKLEDSAMYFCASSEASGVSHEQYFGPGTRLTVT.

This clone came up a few times. The CDR3 spells CSVPTGGYNEQFF. The CDR3 DNA is TGCAGCGTTCCCACCGGAGGGTACAATGAGCAGTTCTTC. V and J are TRBV29-1 and TRBJ2-1, with D perhaps matching TRBD2 (6 bases). Between the trimmed V and J ends, which lost 5 bases and 4 bases, there was a span of 12 bases. This CDR3 is built from 13 residues. Germline CDR1 SQVTM, CDR2 ANQGSEA.

This clone was seen a single time. This sequence joins TRBV28 and TRBJ2-7, with TRBD1 identical over 9 bases. The CDR3 runs 14 residues. Losses at the gene ends were 3 bases for V and 4 bases for J; bases not matched to a gene: 4. The germline V gene has CDR1 MDHEN and CDR2 SYDVKM. This chain's CDR3 is CASSLWTGVYEQYF. The DNA for the CDR3 is TGTGCCAGCAGTTTGTGGACAGGGGTGTACGAGCAGTACTTC.

In its sample, this clone was seen once. The chain combines TRBV11-2 with TRBJ2-7; D is uncertain. Germline V gene lookup returns CDR1 SGHAT and CDR2 FQNNGV. CDR3 size: 15 residues. V dropped 0 bases and J dropped 0 bases, with 9 bases sitting between them. The CDR3 region is CASSLDYTSSYEQYF. The CDR3 DNA reads as TGTGCCAGCAGCTTAGACTACACGAGCTCCTACGAGCAGTACTTC.

By sample share, this clone is medium-sized. The chain recombines TRBV15 with TRBJ2-5; 8 bases line up with TRBD1. The J segment lost 2 bases and the V segment lost 1 base, leaving 6 bases of the junction unmatched. The CDR3 covers 16 residues. CDR1 is LNHNV, CDR2 YYDKDF, per germline (reference sequence). The CDR3 nucleotides are TGTGCCACCAGCAGAGTGCCTCGGACAGGGCAAGAGACCCAGTACTTC. Its translation: CATSRVPRTGQETQYF.

The J gene is TRBJ1-5, the V gene TRBV15; D remains unclear. V lost 1 base and J 6 bases, leaving 7 bases between the germline ends. This CDR3 comprises 13 residues. Germline V gives CDR1 LNHNV, CDR2 YYDKDF (reference sequence). The CDR3 reads CATSRGALQPQHF. The CDR3 nucleotides are TGTGCCACCAGCAGAGGAGCCCTTCAGCCCCAGCATTTT.

The V call is TRBV10-3, the J call TRBJ1-2; D is undetermined. CDR3 length equals 13 residues. The V end lost 6 bases, the J end lost 1 base, and 9 bases lay between the germline ends. In germline, CDR1 is ENHRY, CDR2 SYGVKD. The CDR3 loop is CAIRPTRNYGYTF. The DNA of the CDR3 is TGTGCCATCAGACCTACCCGTAACTATGGCTACACCTTC.

This chain uses TRBV4-3 with TRBJ1-2; TRBD1 might be the D (5 bases). The length of the CDR3 is 16 residues. V lost 0 bases and J lost 4, with 15 bases in between. Germline CDR1 reads LGHNA; CDR2 reads YSLEER. CDR3 amino acids: CASSQDLRQGFYGYTF. Written as DNA, the CDR3 is TGCGCCAGCAGCCAAGATCTACGGCAGGGCTTCTATGGCTACACCTTC.

V gene TRBV27 combines with J gene TRBJ1-1; D is unresolved. CDR1 is MNHEY, CDR2 SMNVEV, per germline (reference sequence). This CDR3 has 17 amino acids. V lost 1 base to trimming and J lost 3 bases, with 18 bases between them. CDR3 amino acids: CASSLFPRAGSHTEAFF. The CDR3 DNA reads as TGTGCCAGCAGTTTATTTCCGAGGGCAGGATCACACACTGAAGCTTTCTTT.

This clone has just a few counts. The rearrangement uses TRBV6-5 and TRBJ2-1; weak D call: TRBD2 (6 bases). The CDR3 spans 12 residues. Trimming removed 3 bases at V and 7 bases at J, with 7 bases between. Germline V gene data show CDR1 as MNHEY and CDR2 as SVGAGI. This CDR3 is CASSYGGNEQFF. DNA for the CDR3: TGTGCCAGCAGTTATGGAGGGAATGAGCAGTTCTTC.

The genes are TRBV9 and TRBJ2-3; 10 bases match TRBD2. With 3 bases clipped from V and 4 bases from J, the junction kept 8 bases outside the gene matches. Germline V CDR1 and CDR2: SGDLS, YYNGEE. CDR3 length equals 16 residues. The CDR3 sequence: CASSELEAGGPDTQYF. CDR3 DNA sequence: TGTGCCAGCAGCGAACTTGAAGCGGGGGGGCCAGATACGCAGTATTTT.

The genes are TRBV9 and TRBJ1-6; the D is unclear. The CDR3 spans 12 residues. The V end lost 0 bases, the J end lost 10 bases, and 5 bases lay between the germline ends. Germline CDR1 is SGDLS and CDR2 is YYNGEE. CDR3 DNA: TGTGCCAGCAGCGTAGGTACCTCACCCCTCCACTTT. This encodes CASSVGTSPLHF.

This clone occurred once. The chain links TRBV2 to TRBJ1-4; D uncertain. The length of the CDR3 is 12 residues. V gave up 9 bases and J gave up 8 bases, with 13 bases separating them. Germline-derived CDR1 and CDR2 are SNHLY and FYNNEI. The CDR3 sequence: CARGASGEKLFF. The CDR3 DNA reads as TGTGCCAGGGGCGCAAGTGGCGAAAAACTGTTTTTT.

The rearrangement uses TRBV15 and TRBJ2-7; 9 nucleotides match TRBD1. Germline CDR1 reads LNHNV; CDR2 reads YYDKDF (reference sequence). After removal of 5 bases from V and 1 base from J, the junction contained 6 bases not matched to a gene. The CDR3 extends over 15 amino acids. The CDR3 spells CATSPTGTGSYEQYF. CDR3 sequence (DNA): TGTGCCACCAGCCCTACCGGGACAGGGTCCTACGAGCAGTACTTC.

The genes are TRBV28 and TRBJ2-7; 8 bases are shared with TRBD1. Trimming cost V 2 bases and J 5 bases; bases outside gene matches: 11. This CDR3 region has 16 residues. The germline V gene encodes CDR1 MDHEN and CDR2 SYDVKM. The CDR3 loop is CASSLLVQGTGDEQYF. The CDR3, as DNA: TGTGCCAGCAGTTTACTGGTCCAAGGGACAGGAGACGAGCAGTACTTC. The entire variable domain, with the rest obtained from reference TRBV28 and TRBJ2-7, is as follows: DVKVTQSSRYLVKRTGEKVFLECVQDMDHENMFWYRQDPGLGLRLIYFSYDVKMKEKGDIPEGYSVSREKKERFSLILESASTNQTSMYLCASSLLVQGTGDEQYFGPGTRLTVT.

In its sample, this clone was seen once. The J gene is TRBJ2-3, the V gene TRBV9, with TRBD2 as a possible D gene (5 bases). V was pared by 0 bases and J by 2 bases, with 10 bases between. The CDR3 spans 15 residues. Germline V CDR1 and CDR2: SGDLS, YYNGEE. CDR3 residues: CASSVGTEYTDTQYF. The DNA for the CDR3 is TGTGCCAGCAGCGTAGGGACTGAATACACAGATACGCAGTATTTT.

The rearrangement links TRBV7-9 to TRBJ2-3; the match to TRBD2 covers 7 bases. CDR1 SEHNR and CDR2 FQNEAQ come from the germline V gene (reference sequence). The J segment lost 5 bases and the V segment lost 4 bases, leaving 6 bases of the junction unmatched. The CDR3 consists of 14 residues. CDR3 DNA sequence: TGTGCCAGCAGCTCTAGCGGCGGGGGAGATACGCAGTATTTT. Protein product: CASSSSGGGDTQYF. Complete variable domain (other parts from reference TRBV7-9 and TRBJ2-3): DTGVSQNPRHKITKRGQNVTFRCDPISEHNRLYWYRQTLGQGPEFLTYFQNEAQLEKSRLLSDRFSAERPKGSFSTLEIQRTEQGDSAMYLCASSSSGGGDTQYFGPGTRLTVL.

The chain links TRBV4-3 to TRBJ1-2; D gene ambiguous. V was shortened by 0 bases and J by 5 bases, with 10 bases between the two germline ends. The CDR3 is 14 amino acids. Germline V lookup: CDR1 LGHNA, CDR2 YSLEER. CDR3 residues: CASSQDLSGYGYTF. DNA of the CDR3: TGCGCCAGCAGCCAAGATTTGTCGGGGTATGGCTACACCTTC.

The chain couples TRBV15 to TRBJ2-3; the D call may be TRBD1 or TRBD2 (5 bases each). The ends were cut back, 8 bases at V and 6 bases at J, with 18 bases in the middle. This CDR3 is built from 14 residues. Germline lookup yields CDR1 LNHNV and CDR2 YYDKDF (reference sequence). The CDR3 loop reads CATASGTTSDTQYF. The CDR3 DNA reads TGTGCCACCGCCTCCGGGACCACCTCGGATACGCAGTATTTT.

This clone was counted between two and nine times. This chain joins TRBV19 and TRBJ1-2; a possible D gene is TRBD1 (5 bases). Trimming stripped 6 bases from V and 4 bases from J, with 12 bases between. This CDR3 spans 13 amino acids. CDR1 is LNHDA and CDR2 is SQIVND in the germline V gene (reference sequence). This CDR3 reads CASSPGQSYGYTF. The DNA for the CDR3 is TGTGCCAGTAGCCCCGGACAAAGCTATGGCTACACCTTC. Drawing the rest from reference TRBV19 and TRBJ1-2, the complete variable domain is DGGITQSPKYLFRKEGQNVTLSCEQNLNHDAMYWYRQDPGQGLRLIYYSQIVNDFQKGDIAEGYSVSREKKESFPLTVTSAQKNPTAFYLCASSPGQSYGYTFGSGTRLTVV.